The 31 T cell receptor beta chains reported below all come from one sample, sequenced in a study of shared clonotypes between healthy human individuals. Produced via immunoSEQ multiplex PCR; TCRdb's table is partial and in-frame only. In the table there are 750,000 to 1,000,000 clones, around 92% of which are singletons. CD8 cells classed as naive were CD45RO-negative and positively selected for CCR7, excluding terminally differentiated effector memory CD45RA+ cells. Specimen: naive CD8+ T cells sorted from blood. Receptor source: a man aged 25-45 years in good health.

V usage is TRBV18 and J usage is TRBJ1-3; 8 positions match TRBD1. Germline CDR1 is KGHSH and CDR2 is LQKENI. J was trimmed by 4 bases and V by 3 bases; bases with no gene match: 5. This CDR3 is built from 15 residues. This CDR3 reads CASSPGQVWGNTIYF. CDR3 DNA: TGTGCCAGCTCACCGGGACAGGTGTGGGGAAACACCATATATTTT.

The V and J genes are TRBV2 and TRBJ2-1; 12 positions agree with TRBD2. The germline V gene encodes CDR1 SNHLY and CDR2 FYNNEI. The CDR3 is made up of 13 amino acids. V was pared by 4 bases and J by 8 bases, with 0 bases of the junction left unmatched. The CDR3 DNA sequence: TGTGCCAGCAGTGGACTAGCGGGAGATGAGCAGTTCTTC. Translation gives CASSGLAGDEQFF.

The chain carries TRBV30 and TRBJ1-2, with D unresolved. The CDR3 length is 11 residues. The V end lost 8 bases, the J end lost 4 bases, and 11 bases lay between the germline ends. Germline values: CDR1 GTSNPN, CDR2 SVGIG (reference sequence). CDR3 loop: CAGKDPYGYTF. CDR3 nucleotide sequence: TGTGCCGGGAAGGACCCCTATGGCTACACCTTC.

The chain links TRBV9 to TRBJ2-1, with 10 bases identical to TRBD2. With V trimmed by 5 bases and J by 0 bases, 2 bases remained unmatched. In germline, CDR1 is SGDLS, CDR2 YYNGEE. The CDR3 runs 15 residues. This CDR3 is CASSIAGGSYNEQFF. CDR3 in DNA: TGTGCCAGCAGTATAGCGGGAGGCTCCTACAATGAGCAGTTCTTC.

V is TRBV6-5 and J is TRBJ2-1; 11 bases are shared with TRBD2. Germline loops: CDR1 MNHEY, CDR2 SVGAGI. With V trimmed by 5 bases and J by 5 bases, 5 bases remained unmatched. The CDR3 has 15 amino acids. The CDR3 sequence is CASSQGLADNNEQFF. CDR3 DNA sequence: TGTGCCAGCAGTCAGGGACTAGCGGATAACAATGAGCAGTTCTTC.

V is TRBV6-5 and J is TRBJ2-7; D is possibly TRBD2 (5 bases). Germline CDR1 and CDR2: MNHEY and SVGAGI. Trimming shortened V by 0 bases and J by 2 bases, and 14 bases separated the two germline ends. The CDR3 spans 16 residues. In nucleotides, the CDR3 is TGTGCCAGCAGTTACTCGAAGACGCAGACTACCTACGAGCAGTACTTC. It is translated as CASSYSKTQTTYEQYF.

V usage is TRBV5-1 and J usage is TRBJ2-7; 9 bases are a match to TRBD2. Germline V gene data show CDR1 as SGHRS and CDR2 as YFSETQ. The junction had 10 bases not matched to a gene; V was cut back by 0 bases and J by 0 bases. This CDR3 has 18 amino acids. CDR3 amino acids: CASSLGASGTSISYEQYF. The CDR3, as DNA: TGCGCCAGCAGCTTGGGGGCTTCCGGGACTAGCATCTCCTACGAGCAGTACTTC.

The rearrangement joins TRBV9 to TRBJ2-5, with D perhaps matching TRBD1 (5 bases). The CDR3 loop spans 14 amino acids. Deletions cut 0 bases from V and 5 bases from J, with 11 bases between. Germline V CDR1 and CDR2: SGDLS, YYNGEE. The CDR3 loop is CASSVAGIDETQYF. The CDR3 coding sequence is TGTGCCAGCAGCGTAGCAGGGATCGACGAGACCCAGTACTTC.

The rearrangement links TRBV29-1 to TRBJ2-5, with TRBD1 matching 7 bases. Germline CDR1 and CDR2: SQVTM and ANQGSEA. The junction had 11 bases not matched to a gene; V was cut back by 3 bases and J by 4 bases. This CDR3 is 15 amino acids long. The CDR3 nucleotides are TGCAGCGTTGATGATCATGGACAGGCCGGAGAGACCCAGTACTTC. Its protein product is CSVDDHGQAGETQYF.

This chain joins TRBV27 and TRBJ2-6; D is undetermined. Germline V gene lookup returns CDR1 MNHEY and CDR2 SMNVEV (reference sequence). Trimming stripped 4 bases from V and 0 bases from J, with 16 bases between. This CDR3 is built from 18 residues. The DNA of the CDR3 is TGTGCCAGCAGTTCAAGAGCTTCCCCCAGCTCTGGGGCCAACGTCCTGACTTTC. It yields the protein CASSSRASPSSGANVLTF.

This chain uses TRBV7-6 with TRBJ2-1; weak D call: TRBD2 (7 bases). The germline V gene encodes CDR1 SGHVS and CDR2 FNYEAQ. V was clipped by 0 bases and J by 2 bases, with 11 bases between them. This CDR3 spans 16 amino acids. CDR3 residues: CASSLAGGLAYNEQFF. CDR3 DNA: TGTGCCAGCAGCTTAGCCGGGGGGCTGGCCTACAATGAGCAGTTCTTC.

The CDR3 DNA reads TGTGCCAGCAGGTCAGGGTGGGAGCAGTACTTC. Amino acid sequence: CASRSGWEQYF. The chain links TRBV6-5 to TRBJ2-7; a possible D gene is TRBD1 (5 bases). Per the germline V gene, CDR1 is MNHEY and CDR2 is SVGAGI. Trimming removed 6 bases at V and 7 bases at J, with 10 bases between. CDR3 size: 11 residues.

The rearrangement joins TRBV7-9 to TRBJ2-5; a possible D gene is TRBD2 (6 bases). Per the germline V gene, CDR1 is SEHNR and CDR2 is FQNEAQ (reference sequence). V was trimmed by 1 base and J by 1 base, leaving 7 bases between them. The CDR3 length is 14 residues. This CDR3 is CASSLGSGQETQYF. The CDR3 bases are TGTGCCAGCAGCTTAGGTAGCGGCCAAGAGACCCAGTACTTC.

The rearrangement links TRBV28 to TRBJ2-1; TRBD2 is a possible D gene (5 bases). CDR3 size: 13 residues. Trimming pared 6 bases from V and 8 bases from J, leaving 14 bases between. CDR1 and CDR2 from the germline V gene are MDHEN and SYDVKM. The CDR3 DNA reads as TGTGCCAGCAGACTAGTAGGAGGCTATGAGCAGTTCTTC. Translation: CASRLVGGYEQFF. The whole variable domain, remainder taken from reference TRBV28 and TRBJ2-1, is DVKVTQSSRYLVKRTGEKVFLECVQDMDHENMFWYRQDPGLGLRLIYFSYDVKMKEKGDIPEGYSVSREKKERFSLILESASTNQTSMYLCASRLVGGYEQFFGPGTRLTVL.

The chain employs TRBV2 and TRBJ2-7; D call uncertain. The germline V and J ends were trimmed by 6 bases and 0 bases, with 9 bases remaining between them. The CDR3 runs 13 residues. Per the germline V gene, CDR1 is SNHLY and CDR2 is FYNNEI. In DNA form, the CDR3 reads TGTGCCAGCAGGCAGGAGTCCTCCTACGAGCAGTACTTC. Encoded protein: CASRQESSYEQYF.

This clone is a singleton in its sample. This sequence joins TRBV19 and TRBJ1-5; the D is unclear. Trimming removed 3 bases from V and 5 bases from J, with 11 bases in between. The CDR3 has 14 residues. Germline CDR1 is LNHDA and CDR2 is SQIVND (reference sequence). The CDR3 DNA follows: TGTGCCAGTAGTATTTGGACGGAGGATCAGCCCCAGCATTTT. Its translation: CASSIWTEDQPQHF.

The chain uses TRBV6-6 and TRBJ1-4; the D gene is possibly TRBD1 (5 bases). The CDR3 extends over 12 amino acids. From germline, CDR1 is MNHNY and CDR2 SVGAGI (reference sequence). The V end was cut by 8 bases, the J end by 5 bases, with 9 bases between. The chain's CDR3 is CASWPGNEKLFF. In nucleotides, the CDR3 is TGTGCCAGCTGGCCAGGGAATGAAAAACTGTTTTTT.

This clone came up once. The chain uses TRBV7-9 and TRBJ1-1; tentatively, D is TRBD1 (5 bases). The V end lost 5 bases, the J end lost 3 bases, and 10 bases lay between the germline ends. CDR1 is SEHNR and CDR2 is FQNEAQ in the germline V gene (reference sequence). This CDR3 has 13 amino acids. The CDR3 spells CASSRRVDTEAFF. The CDR3 coding sequence is TGTGCCAGCAGCCGCAGGGTAGACACTGAAGCTTTCTTT.

The chain recombines TRBV2 with TRBJ2-5, with D maybe TRBD2 (5 bases). The CDR3 is 17 residues long. Germline CDR1 SNHLY, CDR2 FYNNEI. V shed 1 base and J shed 2 bases, with 17 bases lying between them. The DNA of the CDR3 is TGTGCCAGCAGTGAAGAGGAGGCAGGAAACCTGCAAGAGACCCAGTACTTC. Amino acid sequence: CASSEEEAGNLQETQYF.

CDR3 sequence: CASSLRGWTEAFF. The DNA for the CDR3 is TGTGCCAGCAGCCTCCGGGGTTGGACTGAAGCTTTCTTT. The gene calls are TRBV7-2 and TRBJ1-1; D ambiguous. Germline-derived CDR1 and CDR2 are SGHTA and FQGNSA. Trimming cost V 5 bases and J 5 bases, with 12 bases left between them. The length of the CDR3 is 13 residues.

The chain carries TRBV5-4 and TRBJ2-1; TRBD2 agrees at 7 bases. CDR1 and CDR2 (germline): SGHNT, YYREEE (reference sequence). V shed 0 bases and J 8 bases; nucleotides not matched to a gene: 8. The CDR3 consists of 15 residues. CDR3 DNA sequence: TGTGCCAGCAGCTTGGCGGCGGGAGCTGGAGATGAGCAGTTCTTC. It is translated as CASSLAAGAGDEQFF.

The gene calls are TRBV28 and TRBJ2-2; 7 nucleotides line up with TRBD1. The CDR3 contains 15 residues. Germline V gene data show CDR1 as MDHEN and CDR2 as SYDVKM. J lost 6 bases, V lost 8 bases, and 12 bases had no gene match. The chain's CDR3 is CASRPTTGWSGELFF. Here the CDR3 DNA reads TGTGCCAGCCGACCTACGACAGGGTGGTCCGGGGAGCTGTTTTTT.

The chain has TRBV19 and TRBJ2-2, with no clear D. Germline V lookup: CDR1 LNHDA, CDR2 SQIVND (reference sequence). Trimming pared 3 bases from V and 5 bases from J, leaving 13 bases between. This CDR3 contains 15 residues. The CDR3 DNA reads TGTGCCAGTAGTATTGTGGGTTTGGGGACCGGGGAGCTGTTTTTT. Residues: CASSIVGLGTGELFF. Full variable domain (rest looked up from reference TRBV19 and TRBJ2-2): DGGITQSPKYLFRKEGQNVTLSCEQNLNHDAMYWYRQDPGQGLRLIYYSQIVNDFQKGDIAEGYSVSREKKESFPLTVTSAQKNPTAFYLCASSIVGLGTGELFFGEGSRLTVL.

The rearrangement links TRBV21-1 to TRBJ2-1. TRBV21-1 is a recognized pseudogene. This CDR3 is 8 amino acids long. This CDR3 reads CGGNEQFF. In DNA form, the CDR3 reads TGTGGGGGTAATGAGCAGTTCTTC.

The chain joins TRBV4-3 to TRBJ2-1; D may match TRBD1 or TRBD2 (5 bases each). Trimming left V 1 base short and J 2 bases short, with 12 bases between. CDR1 is LGHNA and CDR2 is YSLEER in the germline V gene. The CDR3 is 16 amino acids. This CDR3 is CASSQGGPITYNEQFF. The CDR3 nucleotides are TGCGCCAGCAGCCAAGGGGGACCAATTACCTACAATGAGCAGTTCTTC.

The V call is TRBV28, the J call TRBJ2-7; D call uncertain. Trimming removed 6 bases at V and 4 bases at J, with 13 bases between. Germline-derived CDR1 and CDR2 are MDHEN and SYDVKM. The CDR3 has 13 amino acids. CDR3 DNA: TGTGCCAGCAGCCCCCCGCGGCAATACGAGCAGTACTTC. Protein product: CASSPPRQYEQYF.

The rearrangement links TRBV30 to TRBJ1-4; D may be TRBD1 (6 bases). Germline lookup yields CDR1 GTSNPN and CDR2 SVGIG (reference sequence). The V end was cut by 2 bases, the J end by 7 bases, with 14 bases between. This CDR3 region has 14 residues. CDR3: CAWSTGAFSEKLFF. DNA for the CDR3: TGTGCCTGGAGTACGGGGGCGTTTAGTGAAAAACTGTTTTTT.

The J gene is TRBJ1-1, the V gene TRBV27, with 8 bases fitting TRBD1. Germline V gives CDR1 MNHEY, CDR2 SMNVEV (reference sequence). Trimming removed 5 bases from V and 1 base from J; junction bases left unmatched: 9. This CDR3 has 16 residues. The CDR3 is CASSGITGTGNTEAFF. Here the CDR3 DNA reads TGTGCCAGCAGTGGGATTACCGGGACAGGGAACACTGAAGCTTTCTTT.

The chain has TRBV7-8 and TRBJ2-3, with 7 bases that match TRBD2. Germline V gene lookup returns CDR1 SGHVS and CDR2 FQNEAQ. V gave up 5 bases and J gave up 6 bases; unmatched junction bases: 11. This CDR3 has 15 residues. The DNA for the CDR3 is TGTGCCAGCAGCCGGAGCGGACTGGGGGGGGATACGCAGTATTTT. It codes for CASSRSGLGGDTQYF.

The CDR3 spells CASSFASTTDTQYF. The CDR3 nucleotides read TGCGCCAGCAGCTTCGCATCTACCACAGATACGCAGTATTTT. The J gene is TRBJ2-3, the V gene TRBV5-1; no reliable D call. Germline V CDR1 and CDR2: SGHRS, YFSETQ. This CDR3 contains 14 residues. Trimming cost V 2 bases and J 2 bases, with 9 bases left between them.

This clone occurred once. The chain uses TRBV6-1 and TRBJ1-5; possibly TRBD1 for D (5 bases). The CDR3 loop spans 18 amino acids. Germline CDR1 is MNHNS and CDR2 is SASEGT. Trimming pared 1 base from V and 0 bases from J, leaving 16 bases between. CDR3 sequence (DNA): TGTGCCAGCAGTGAAGTGAGGGGAGAGGGCTATAGCAATCAGCCCCAGCATTTT. This encodes CASSEVRGEGYSNQPQHF.